The T cell receptor (beta chain) under discussion was sequenced for a study of vaccination and CD4 T cells after COVID-19. Specified treatment: roughly 10-day PBMC culture with coronavirus spike peptide pools or control peptides (ViraFEST assay). Once peptide pools had expanded antigen-specific T cells, ViraFEST sequenced TCRs. Study conclusions and caveats: With convalescent patients, a median approximately 90% of reactive clones emerged solely after vaccination. In convalescent patients, 304 of 307 vaccine-specific clones were spike mono-reactive.

About this clonotype itself: Its antigen is not known.

The study sequenced cultured CD4+ T cell DNA using the Oncomine TCR Beta short-read assay. Genomic DNA from cultured CD4+ T cells was extracted. TCRdb ran MiXCR on the PCR reads and lists one entry per CDR3 protein. The data show 13,000 to 15,000 distinct CDR3 sequences, 20% to 25% seen once. CDR3 length equals 13 residues. Germline CDR1 is LNHDA and CDR2 is SQIVND (reference sequence). The ends were cut back, 8 bases at V and 1 base at J, with 10 bases in the middle. The source is a human donor who received a COVID-19 vaccine. The source material was CD4+ T cells from blood, cultured in vitro, sampled before SARS-CoV-2 vaccination. J is TRBJ2-3 and V is TRBV19, with D perhaps TRBD1 (5 bases). The CDR3 spells CASSQGRTDTQYF. The CDR3 nucleotides read TGTGCCAGTTCTCAGGGTCGCACAGATACGCAGTATTTT. The full variable domain, rest sourced from reference TRBV19 and TRBJ2-3, is DGGITQSPKYLFRKEGQNVTLSCEQNLNHDAMYWYRQDPGQGLRLIYYSQIVNDFQKGDIAEGYSVSREKKESFPLTVTSAQKNPTAFYLCASSQGRTDTQYFGPGTRLTVL.